A single sample gave rise to the 20 T cell receptor beta chains below, sequenced in a study of T cells after yellow fever vaccination (dated by TCRdb to the late 2010s). The library was made by 5' RACE. TCRdb records Illumina HiSeq 2500 as the sequencer. In TCRdb, the public reads were trimmed at Q25 with fastp and aligned with MiXCR, with productive beta chains retained. Rows matching on CDR3 protein sequence are summarized as one entry with the most common DNA and genes. A total of roughly 340,000 distinct CDR3 sequences appear in this sample, 8.5% to 9% of them only once. The top ten hold approximately 18% of the sample. What this sample's treatment or condition label stands for: live attenuated yellow fever vaccine strain. Sequencing was performed on PBMCs, taken on the day of the first yellow fever vaccination. Receptor source: a man between 18 and 35 years old who received the YFV17D yellow fever vaccine.

Regarding this clonotype: One end of the junction does not line up with germline, which may come from a read error. This sequence joins TRBV7-2 and TRBJ2-5; the match to TRBD2 covers 9 bases. Germline CDR1 SGHTA, CDR2 FQGNSA. This CDR3 has 11 residues. DNA for the CDR3: TGTGCCAGCAGACTCCTAGCGGGGATAAACTTC. Protein sequence: CASRLLAGINF.

This clonotype was counted only a few times. This sequence joins TRBV14 and TRBJ1-1, with D perhaps TRBD1 (6 bases). Per the germline V gene, CDR1 is SGHDN and CDR2 is FVKESK. V gave up 5 bases and J gave up 3 bases, with 13 bases separating them. The CDR3 loop spans 14 amino acids. The CDR3 loop reads CASSGGALDTEAFF. In DNA, the CDR3 is TGTGCCAGCAGCGGGGGGGCACTGGACACTGAAGCTTTCTTT.

This clonotype came up a few times. V is TRBV12-3 or TRBV12-4 and J is TRBJ2-3, with D uncertain. The CDR3 contains 14 residues. Trimming took off 4 bases at V and 0 bases at J, with 8 bases between the two ends. Here the CDR3 DNA reads TGTGCCAGCAGTTCTTCCCGAAGCACAGATACGCAGTATTTT. This encodes CASSSSRSTDTQYF.

The chain links TRBV6-5 to TRBJ2-2; 7 bases map to TRBD1. J gave up 7 bases and V 6 bases, and 11 bases lay outside the gene matches. The CDR3 covers 15 residues. Germline V CDR1 and CDR2: MNHEY, SVGAGI. The CDR3 here is CASSLNRGEGGELFF. Written as DNA, the CDR3 is TGTGCCAGCAGCTTAAACAGGGGAGAGGGCGGGGAGCTGTTTTTT.

This chain joins TRBV6-5 and TRBJ2-1; a weak D match, TRBD1 (5 bases). CDR1 and CDR2 (germline): MNHEY, SVGAGI. V lost 4 bases and J 4 bases, leaving 17 bases between the germline ends. CDR3 length equals 16 residues. CDR3: CASSLSGLSRYNEQFF. CDR3 sequence (DNA): TGTGCCAGCAGTTTGTCAGGGTTGAGTCGATACAATGAGCAGTTCTTC.

This clonotype was counted at least ten times. The gene calls are TRBV5-1 and TRBJ2-7, with 11 bases identical to TRBD2. This CDR3 region has 15 residues. Germline CDR1 is SGHRS and CDR2 is YFSETQ. After removal of 0 bases from V and 3 bases from J, the junction contained 2 bases not matched to a gene. As DNA, the CDR3 is TGCGCCAGCAGCTTGGCCCTAGCGGGGGGCTACGAGCAGTACTTC. This gives the protein CASSLALAGGYEQYF.

In this sample, this clonotype turned up a few times. The rearrangement joins TRBV2 to TRBJ1-1; D unresolved. CDR3 length equals 14 residues. Deletions cut 10 bases from V and 5 bases from J, with 20 bases between. Germline lookup yields CDR1 SNHLY and CDR2 FYNNEI. The CDR3 nucleotides read TGTGCCACCACTCGGCGGGTCTTCCGGACTGAAGCTTTCTTT. It translates to CATTRRVFRTEAFF.

V is TRBV5-4 and J is TRBJ1-4, with D possibly TRBD1 on 5 matching bases. Per germline, CDR1 SGHNT and CDR2 YYREEE (reference sequence). This CDR3 is built from 14 residues. The V and J ends lost 4 bases and 3 bases respectively, with 10 bases between them. Here the CDR3 reads CASSPGLANEKLFF. Here the CDR3 DNA reads TGTGCCAGCAGCCCAGGGTTGGCTAATGAAAAACTGTTTTTT.

This chain connects TRBV18 to TRBJ1-2; 8 bases match TRBD1. Germline CDR1 is KGHSH and CDR2 is LQKENI. The length of the CDR3 is 14 residues. With V trimmed by 2 bases and J by 5 bases, 4 bases remained unmatched. CDR3 amino acids: CASSPGQGEYGYTF. CDR3 DNA sequence: TGTGCCAGCTCACCAGGACAGGGCGAGTATGGCTACACCTTC. Looking up the rest from reference TRBV18 and TRBJ1-2 gives the full variable domain: NAGVMQNPRHLVRRRGQEARLRCSPMKGHSHVYWYRQLPEEGLKFMVYLQKENIIDESGMPKERFSAEFPKEGPSILRIQQVVRGDSAAYFCASSPGQGEYGYTFGSGTRLTVV.

This clonotype was counted ten times or more. V gene TRBV7-2 combines with J gene TRBJ2-7, with 9 bases lining up with TRBD1. Germline V CDR1 and CDR2: SGHTA, FQGNSA. The junction had 7 bases not matched to a gene; V was cut back by 4 bases and J by 3 bases. The CDR3 has 15 amino acids. CDR3 amino acids: CASSSPGTGLYEQYF. CDR3 sequence (DNA): TGTGCCAGCAGCTCTCCCGGGACAGGGCTCTACGAGCAGTACTTC.

J is TRBJ1-1 and V is TRBV4-2; D remains ambiguous. Trimming took off 2 bases at V and 7 bases at J, with 5 bases between the two ends. CDR3 length: 11 residues. Per the germline V gene, CDR1 is LGHNA and CDR2 is YNFKEQ. CDR3 DNA sequence: TGTGCCAGCAGCCAATCGGGTGAAGCTTTCTTT. It specifies CASSQSGEAFF.

This clonotype occurred a few times. V and J are TRBV7-2 and TRBJ1-3; perhaps TRBD1 as D (5 bases). Germline CDR1 and CDR2: SGHTA and FQGNSA. The CDR3 covers 14 residues. The V gene lost 3 bases and the J gene lost 7 bases, with 13 bases spanning the gap. The CDR3 bases are TGTGCCAGCAGCTTTTCAGGGATTCCGAACACCATATATTTT. Translation gives CASSFSGIPNTIYF.

The chain employs TRBV7-2 and TRBJ1-2, with TRBD1 matching 10 bases. Germline V gives CDR1 SGHTA, CDR2 FQGNSA. The CDR3 spans 14 residues. V gave up 5 bases and J gave up 7 bases; unmatched junction bases: 7. The CDR3 loop is CASSARQGAFGYTF. The CDR3 DNA follows: TGTGCCAGCAGCGCTAGACAGGGGGCGTTTGGCTACACCTTC.

This clonotype was detected many times. V and J are TRBV15 and TRBJ2-7, with D tentatively TRBD2 (5 bases). Per the germline V gene, CDR1 is LNHNV and CDR2 is YYDKDF (reference sequence). Trimming cost V 5 bases and J 4 bases, with 21 bases left between them. CDR3 length: 16 amino acids. This CDR3 reads CATSEGRGAGTYEQYV. The CDR3 region has the DNA TGTGCCACCAGCGAAGGCCGGGGAGCAGGAACGTACGAGCAGTACGTC.

This clonotype was counted only a few times. V gene TRBV5-5 combines with J gene TRBJ2-7; 8 positions match TRBD1. CDR1 and CDR2 (germline): SGHKS, YYEKEE (reference sequence). The V segment lost 1 base and the J segment 3 bases; nucleotides outside the gene matches: 9. The CDR3 is 16 residues long. The CDR3 reads CASSLWIARGLYEQYF. For the CDR3, the DNA is TGTGCCAGCAGCTTGTGGATTGCCAGGGGGCTCTACGAGCAGTACTTC.

This clonotype occurred a few times. The DNA of the CDR3 is TGCGCCAGCAGCCAAGATATGATGCGCGGTGGGGGGGCTAACTATGGCTACACCTTC. This translates into CASSQDMMRGGGANYGYTF. The gene calls are TRBV4-1 and TRBJ1-2; a weak D match, TRBD1 (5 bases). Germline-derived CDR1 and CDR2 are MGHRA and YSYEKL. The CDR3 is 19 amino acids. V dropped 0 bases and J dropped 0 bases, with 20 bases sitting between them.

The CDR3 protein is CASSAFQGLEQYF. DNA of the CDR3: TGTGCCAGCAGTGCATTCCAGGGGCTCGAGCAGTACTTC. The chain is built from TRBV12-3 or TRBV12-4 and TRBJ2-7; tentative D call: TRBD1 (6 bases). The ends were cut back, 5 bases at V and 6 bases at J, with 14 bases in the middle. This CDR3 spans 13 amino acids.

V usage is TRBV5-8 and J usage is TRBJ1-1, with D tentatively TRBD1 (6 bases). The CDR3 covers 14 residues. Trimming stripped 7 bases from V and 1 base from J, with 14 bases between. Germline CDR1 is SGHTS and CDR2 is YDEGEE. The CDR3 DNA follows: TGTGCCAGCTTCGTGGGGGCTCGGAACACTGAAGCTTTCTTT. This encodes CASFVGARNTEAFF.

This clonotype was seen many times. The chain joins TRBV7-9 to TRBJ1-1; the D gene is possibly TRBD1 (5 bases). Germline V gives CDR1 SEHNR, CDR2 FQNEAQ (reference sequence). The CDR3 contains 15 residues. With 3 bases removed from V and 1 base from J, the gap between germline ends came to 12 bases. CDR3 protein: CASSFRKGQNTEAFF. For the CDR3, the DNA is TGTGCCAGCAGCTTCCGAAAGGGGCAGAACACTGAAGCTTTCTTT.

V is TRBV7-6 and J is TRBJ2-1; tentative D call: TRBD2 (6 bases). CDR1 SGHVS and CDR2 FNYEAQ come from the germline V gene. The CDR3 consists of 16 residues. The V gene lost 1 base and the J gene lost 2 bases, with 12 bases spanning the gap. Here the CDR3 reads CASSLVWRGTYNEQFF. CDR3 nucleotides: TGTGCCAGCAGCTTAGTGTGGCGGGGCACCTACAATGAGCAGTTCTTC.